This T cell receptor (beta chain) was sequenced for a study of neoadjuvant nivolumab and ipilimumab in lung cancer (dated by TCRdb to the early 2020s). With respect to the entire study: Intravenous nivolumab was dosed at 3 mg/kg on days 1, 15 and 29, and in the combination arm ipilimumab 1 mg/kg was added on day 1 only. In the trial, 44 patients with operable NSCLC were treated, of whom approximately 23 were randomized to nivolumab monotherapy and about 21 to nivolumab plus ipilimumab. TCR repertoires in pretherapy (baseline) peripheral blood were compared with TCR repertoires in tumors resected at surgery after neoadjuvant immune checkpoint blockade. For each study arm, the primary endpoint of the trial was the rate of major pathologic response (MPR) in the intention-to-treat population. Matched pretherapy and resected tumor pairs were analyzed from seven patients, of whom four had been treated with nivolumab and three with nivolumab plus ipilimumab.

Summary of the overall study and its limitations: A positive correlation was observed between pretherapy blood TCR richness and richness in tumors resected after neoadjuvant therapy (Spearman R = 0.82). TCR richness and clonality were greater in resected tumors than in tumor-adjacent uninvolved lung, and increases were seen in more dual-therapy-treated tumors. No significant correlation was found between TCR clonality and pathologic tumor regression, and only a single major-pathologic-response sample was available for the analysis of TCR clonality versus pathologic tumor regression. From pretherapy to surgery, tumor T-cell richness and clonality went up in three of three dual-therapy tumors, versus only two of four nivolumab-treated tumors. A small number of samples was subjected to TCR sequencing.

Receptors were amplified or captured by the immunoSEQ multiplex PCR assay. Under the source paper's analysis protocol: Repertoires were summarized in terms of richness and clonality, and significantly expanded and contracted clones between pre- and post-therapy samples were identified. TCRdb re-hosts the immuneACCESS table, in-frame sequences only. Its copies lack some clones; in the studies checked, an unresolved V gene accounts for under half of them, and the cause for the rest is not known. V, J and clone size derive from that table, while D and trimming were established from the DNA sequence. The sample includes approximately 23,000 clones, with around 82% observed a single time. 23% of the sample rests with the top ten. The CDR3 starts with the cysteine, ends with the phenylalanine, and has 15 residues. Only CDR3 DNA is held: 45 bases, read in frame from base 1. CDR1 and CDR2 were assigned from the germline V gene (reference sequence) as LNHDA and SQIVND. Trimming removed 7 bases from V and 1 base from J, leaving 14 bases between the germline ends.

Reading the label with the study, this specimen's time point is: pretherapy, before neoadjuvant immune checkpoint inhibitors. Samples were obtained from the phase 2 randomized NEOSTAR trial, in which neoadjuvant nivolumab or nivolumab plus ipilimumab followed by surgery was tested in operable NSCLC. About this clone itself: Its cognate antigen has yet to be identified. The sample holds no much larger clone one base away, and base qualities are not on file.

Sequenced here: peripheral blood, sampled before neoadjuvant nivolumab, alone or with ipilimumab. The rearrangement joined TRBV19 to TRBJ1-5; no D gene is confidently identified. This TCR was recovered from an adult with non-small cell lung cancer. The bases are TGTGCCAGTACCCTCGACTCAAGAAGCAATCAGCCCCAGCATTTT. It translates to CASTLDSRSNQPQHF.